This T cell receptor beta chain was sequenced for a study of identical twins. Concerning this clonotype: Its target is not known.

TCRdb reprocessed the 5' RACE reads via MiXCR and lists one record per CDR3 protein. The sample has around 510,000 distinct CDR3 sequences; roughly an eighth are singletons. Overall study results and limits: Out-of-frame alpha sequences shared by twins showed excess low generation probability. It was cross-sectional statistical analysis, not following the same donors, that the conclusions relied on. The models systematically underestimated how much out-of-frame TCR alpha was shared in monozygotic twins.

Only healthy Caucasians were enrolled as donors. CDR3 size: 16 residues. V lost 0 bases, J lost 2 bases, and 2 bases stayed unmatched. In germline, CDR1 is GTSNPN, CDR2 SVGIG (reference sequence). These same records also appear under a second study, on yellow fever vaccine responses in identical twins.

Sequenced: CD4+ T cells sorted from blood. This TCR was sampled from a young woman in good health. The J gene is TRBJ2-1, the V gene TRBV30; 12 nucleotides line up with TRBD2. The CDR3 nucleotides read TGTGCCTGGAGTGTACGGACTAGCGGGACCTACAATGAGCAGTTCTTC. Its translation is CAWSVRTSGTYNEQFF.